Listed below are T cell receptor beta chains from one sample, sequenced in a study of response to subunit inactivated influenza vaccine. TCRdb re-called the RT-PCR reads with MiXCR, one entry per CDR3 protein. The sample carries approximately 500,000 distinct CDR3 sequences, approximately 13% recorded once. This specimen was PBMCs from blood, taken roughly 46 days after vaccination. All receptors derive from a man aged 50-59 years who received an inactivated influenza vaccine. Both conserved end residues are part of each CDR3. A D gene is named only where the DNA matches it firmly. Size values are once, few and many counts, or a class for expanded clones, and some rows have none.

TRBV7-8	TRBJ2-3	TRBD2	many	CASSFLAGTDTQYF	TGTGCCAGCAGCTTCCTAGCGGGCACAGATACGCAGTATTTT
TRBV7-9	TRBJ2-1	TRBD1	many	CASSPRTGGYNEQFF	TGTGCCAGCAGCCCCCGGACAGGGGGCTACAATGAGCAGTTCTTC
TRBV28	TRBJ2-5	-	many	CASSHWGSRETQYF	TGTGCCAGCAGTCACTGGGGGTCCAGAGAGACCCAGTACTTC
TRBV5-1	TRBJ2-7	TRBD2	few	CASSYGPGLASYEQYF	TGCGCCAGCAGCTACGGACCGGGACTAGCATCCTACGAGCAGTACTTC
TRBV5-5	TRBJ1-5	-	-	CASSLAGLGNQPQHF	TGTGCCAGCAGCTTGGCAGGGCTGGGCAATCAGCCCCAGCATTTT
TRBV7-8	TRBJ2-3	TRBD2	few	CASSYSETSGGQDTQYF	TGTGCCAGCAGCTACTCCGAGACTAGCGGGGGGCAAGATACGCAGTATTTT
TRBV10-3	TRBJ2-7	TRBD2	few	CAISVLAGEVEQYF	TGTGCCATCAGTGTCTTAGCGGGAGAGGTTGAGCAGTACTTC
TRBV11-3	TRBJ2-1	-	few	CASSLGGAGEQFF	TGTGCCAGCAGCTTAGGAGGGGCTGGTGAGCAGTTCTTC
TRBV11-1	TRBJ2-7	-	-	CASSFASEPNEQYF	TGTGCCAGCAGCTTCGCTAGCGAACCGAACGAGCAGTACTTC
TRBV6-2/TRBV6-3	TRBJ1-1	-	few	CASSFDVGTEAFF	TGTGCCAGCAGTTTTGACGTGGGCACTGAAGCTTTCTTT
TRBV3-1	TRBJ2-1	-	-	CASSQGGETFF	TGTGCCAGCAGCCAAGGCGGGGAGACGTTCTTC
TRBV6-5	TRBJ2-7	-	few	CASSYSRGREQYF	TGTGCCAGCAGTTACTCTCGGGGTCGGGAGCAGTACTTC
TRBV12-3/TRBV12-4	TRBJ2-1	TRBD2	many	CASSFGGGRNEQFF	TGTGCCAGCAGTTTCGGGGGGGGCAGGAATGAGCAGTTCTTC